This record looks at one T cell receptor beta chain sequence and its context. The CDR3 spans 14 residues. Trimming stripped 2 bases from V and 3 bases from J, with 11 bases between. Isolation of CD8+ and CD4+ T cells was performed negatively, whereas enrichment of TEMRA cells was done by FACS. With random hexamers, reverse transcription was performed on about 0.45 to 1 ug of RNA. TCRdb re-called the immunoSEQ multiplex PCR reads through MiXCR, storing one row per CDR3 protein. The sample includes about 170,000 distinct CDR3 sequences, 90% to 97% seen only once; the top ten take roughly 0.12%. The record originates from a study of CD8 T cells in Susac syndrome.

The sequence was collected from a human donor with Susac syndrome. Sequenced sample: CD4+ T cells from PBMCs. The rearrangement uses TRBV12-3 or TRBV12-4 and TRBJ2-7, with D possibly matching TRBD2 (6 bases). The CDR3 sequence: CASSLRQGLYEQYF. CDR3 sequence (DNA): TGTGCCAGCAGTTTAAGGCAGGGACTCTACGAGCAGTACTTC.